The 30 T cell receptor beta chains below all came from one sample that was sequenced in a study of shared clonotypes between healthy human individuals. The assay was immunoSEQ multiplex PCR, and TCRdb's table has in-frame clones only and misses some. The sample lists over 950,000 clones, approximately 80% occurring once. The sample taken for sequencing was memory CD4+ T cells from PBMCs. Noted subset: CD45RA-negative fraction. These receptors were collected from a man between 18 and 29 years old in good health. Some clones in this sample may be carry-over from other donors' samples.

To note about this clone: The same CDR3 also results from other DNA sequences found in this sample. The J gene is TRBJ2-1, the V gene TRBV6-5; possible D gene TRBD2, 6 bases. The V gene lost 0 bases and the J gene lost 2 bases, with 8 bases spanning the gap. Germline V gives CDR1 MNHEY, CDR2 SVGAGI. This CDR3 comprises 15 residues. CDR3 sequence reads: CASSYSSGAYNEQFF. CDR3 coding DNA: TGTGCCAGCAGTTACTCGTCGGGAGCCTACAATGAGCAGTTCTTC.

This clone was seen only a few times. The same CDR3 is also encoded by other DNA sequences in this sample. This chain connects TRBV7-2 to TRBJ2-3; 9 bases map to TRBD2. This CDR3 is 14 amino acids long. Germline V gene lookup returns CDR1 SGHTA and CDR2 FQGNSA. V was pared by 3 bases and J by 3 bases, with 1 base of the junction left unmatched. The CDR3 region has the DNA TGTGCCAGCAGCTTGGGACTAGCAACAGATACGCAGTATTTT. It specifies CASSLGLATDTQYF.

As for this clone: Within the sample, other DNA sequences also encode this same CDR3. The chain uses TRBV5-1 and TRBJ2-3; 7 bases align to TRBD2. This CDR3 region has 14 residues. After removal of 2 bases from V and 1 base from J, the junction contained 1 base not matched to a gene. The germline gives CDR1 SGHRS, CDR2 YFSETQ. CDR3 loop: CASSFSGGTDTQYF. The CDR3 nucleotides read TGCGCCAGCAGCTTCAGCGGGGGCACAGATACGCAGTATTTT.

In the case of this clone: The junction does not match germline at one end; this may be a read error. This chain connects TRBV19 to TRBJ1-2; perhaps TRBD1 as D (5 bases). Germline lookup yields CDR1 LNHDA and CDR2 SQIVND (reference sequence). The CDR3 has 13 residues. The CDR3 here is CASNYGTNYGCTF. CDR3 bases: TGTGCCAGTAACTACGGGACGAACTATGGCTGCACCTTC.

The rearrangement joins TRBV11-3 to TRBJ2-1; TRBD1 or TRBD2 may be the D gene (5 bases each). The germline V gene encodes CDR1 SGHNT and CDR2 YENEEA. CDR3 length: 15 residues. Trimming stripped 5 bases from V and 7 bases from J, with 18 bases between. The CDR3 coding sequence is TGTGCCAGCAGCCGAGGGGTAAGAGGGTGGAATGAGCAGTTCTTC. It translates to CASSRGVRGWNEQFF.

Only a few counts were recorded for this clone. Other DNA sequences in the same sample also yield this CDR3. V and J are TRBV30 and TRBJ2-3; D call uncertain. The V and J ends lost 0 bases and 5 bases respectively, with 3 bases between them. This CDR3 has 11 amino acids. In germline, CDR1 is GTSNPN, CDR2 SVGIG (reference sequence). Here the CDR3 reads CAWSVLDTQYF. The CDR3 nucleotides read TGTGCCTGGAGTGTACTAGATACGCAGTATTTT.

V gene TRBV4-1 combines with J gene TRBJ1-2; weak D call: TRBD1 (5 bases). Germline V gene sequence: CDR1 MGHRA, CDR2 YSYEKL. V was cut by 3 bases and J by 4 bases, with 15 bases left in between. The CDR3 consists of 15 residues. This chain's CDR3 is CASSHPLQAGYGYTF. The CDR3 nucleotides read TGCGCCAGCAGCCACCCTCTACAGGCGGGCTATGGCTACACCTTC.

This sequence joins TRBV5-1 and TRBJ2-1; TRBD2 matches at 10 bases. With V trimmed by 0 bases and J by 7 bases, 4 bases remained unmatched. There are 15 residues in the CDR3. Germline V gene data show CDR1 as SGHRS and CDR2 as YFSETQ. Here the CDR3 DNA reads TGCGCCAGCAGCTTGGGTGGGACTAGCGTTAATGAGCAGTTCTTC. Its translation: CASSLGGTSVNEQFF.

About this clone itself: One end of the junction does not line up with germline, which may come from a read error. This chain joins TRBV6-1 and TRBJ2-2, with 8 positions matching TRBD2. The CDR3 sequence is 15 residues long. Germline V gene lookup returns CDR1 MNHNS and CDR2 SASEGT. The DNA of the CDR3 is TGTGCCAGCAGTGTAGAAGCGGGAGAGGTCGGGGGGCTGTTTTTT. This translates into CASSVEAGEVGGLFF.

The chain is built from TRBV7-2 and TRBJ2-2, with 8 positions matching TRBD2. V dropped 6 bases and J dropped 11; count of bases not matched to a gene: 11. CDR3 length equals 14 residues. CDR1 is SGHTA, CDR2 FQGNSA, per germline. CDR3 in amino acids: CASSSSGRVSELFF. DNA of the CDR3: TGTGCCAGCAGTTCGAGCGGGAGAGTCAGTGAGCTGTTTTTT. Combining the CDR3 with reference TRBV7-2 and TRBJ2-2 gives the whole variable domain GAGVSQSPSNKVTEKGKDVELRCDPISGHTALYWYRQSLGQGLEFLIYFQGNSAPDKSGLPSDRFSAERTGGSVSTLTIQRTQQEDSAVYLCASSSSGRVSELFFGEGSRLTVL.

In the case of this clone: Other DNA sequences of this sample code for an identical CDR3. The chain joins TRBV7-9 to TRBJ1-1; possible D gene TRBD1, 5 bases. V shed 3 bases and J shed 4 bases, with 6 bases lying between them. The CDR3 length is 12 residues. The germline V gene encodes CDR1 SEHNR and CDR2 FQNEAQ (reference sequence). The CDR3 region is CASSFDSTEAFF. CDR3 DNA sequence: TGTGCCAGCAGCTTCGACAGCACTGAAGCTTTCTTT.

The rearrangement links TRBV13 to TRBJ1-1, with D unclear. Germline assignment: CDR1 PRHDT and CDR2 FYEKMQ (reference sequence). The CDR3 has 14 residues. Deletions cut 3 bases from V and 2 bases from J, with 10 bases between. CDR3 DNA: TGTGCCAGCAGCTTTGGTGAATTTAACACTGAAGCTTTCTTT. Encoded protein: CASSFGEFNTEAFF.

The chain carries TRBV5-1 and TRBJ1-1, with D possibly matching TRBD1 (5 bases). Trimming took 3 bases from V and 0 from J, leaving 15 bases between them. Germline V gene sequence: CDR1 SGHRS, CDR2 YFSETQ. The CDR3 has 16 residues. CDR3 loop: CASSWSAGTLNTEAFF. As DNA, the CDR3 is TGCGCCAGCAGCTGGTCCGCCGGGACTCTGAACACTGAAGCTTTCTTT.

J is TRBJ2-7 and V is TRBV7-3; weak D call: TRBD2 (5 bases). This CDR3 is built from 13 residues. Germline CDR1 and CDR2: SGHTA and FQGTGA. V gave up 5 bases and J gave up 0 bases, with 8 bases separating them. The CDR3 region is CASSESGSYEQYF. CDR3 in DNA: TGTGCCAGCAGCGAAAGCGGCTCCTACGAGCAGTACTTC. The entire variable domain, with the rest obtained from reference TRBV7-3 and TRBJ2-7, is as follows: GAGVSQTPSNKVTEKGKYVELRCDPISGHTALYWYRQSLGQGPEFLIYFQGTGAADDSGLPNDRFFAVRPEGSVSTLKIQRTERGDSAVYLCASSESGSYEQYFGPGTRLTVT.

The chain's CDR3 is CASSGQLAGVGEQFF. CDR3 coding DNA: TGTGCCAGCAGTGGCCAACTAGCGGGAGTGGGTGAGCAGTTCTTC. The genes are TRBV25-1 and TRBJ2-1; 11 positions agree with TRBD2. CDR3 size: 15 residues. V lost 4 bases and J lost 9; bases outside the gene matches: 8. Germline values: CDR1 MGHDK, CDR2 SYGVNS.

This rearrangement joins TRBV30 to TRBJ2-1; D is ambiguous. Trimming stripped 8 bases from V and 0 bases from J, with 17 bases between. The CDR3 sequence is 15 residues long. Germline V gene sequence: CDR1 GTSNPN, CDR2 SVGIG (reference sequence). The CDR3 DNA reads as TGTGCCCGGTCCCTAGGGCGGAGCTCCTACAATGAGCAGTTCTTC. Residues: CARSLGRSSYNEQFF.

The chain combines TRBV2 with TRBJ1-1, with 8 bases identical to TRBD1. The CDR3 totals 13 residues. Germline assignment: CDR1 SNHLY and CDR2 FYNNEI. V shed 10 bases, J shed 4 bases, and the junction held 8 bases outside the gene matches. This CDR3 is CATQGGHGTEAFF. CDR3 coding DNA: TGTGCCACACAGGGGGGTCATGGCACTGAAGCTTTCTTT.

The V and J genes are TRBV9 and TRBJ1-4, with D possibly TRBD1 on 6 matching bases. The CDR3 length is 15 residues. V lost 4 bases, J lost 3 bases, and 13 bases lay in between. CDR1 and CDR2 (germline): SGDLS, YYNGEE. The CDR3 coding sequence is TGTGCCAGCAGCCCTAGGACAGCTTCTAATGAAAAACTGTTTTTT. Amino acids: CASSPRTASNEKLFF.

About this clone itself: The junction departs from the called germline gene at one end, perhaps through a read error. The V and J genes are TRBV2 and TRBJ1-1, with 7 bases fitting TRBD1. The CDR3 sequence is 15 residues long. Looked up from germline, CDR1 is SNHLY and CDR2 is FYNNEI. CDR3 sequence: CASSEEGQTYTEAFF. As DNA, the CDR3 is TGTGCCAGCAGCGAAGAGGGACAGACGTACACTGAAGCTTTCTTT.

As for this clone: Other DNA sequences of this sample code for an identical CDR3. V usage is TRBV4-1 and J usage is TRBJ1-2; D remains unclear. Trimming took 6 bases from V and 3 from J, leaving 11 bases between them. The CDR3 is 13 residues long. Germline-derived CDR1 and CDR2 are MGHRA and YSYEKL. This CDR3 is CASSPRGDYGYTF. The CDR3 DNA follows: TGCGCCAGCAGTCCTCGCGGGGACTATGGCTACACCTTC.

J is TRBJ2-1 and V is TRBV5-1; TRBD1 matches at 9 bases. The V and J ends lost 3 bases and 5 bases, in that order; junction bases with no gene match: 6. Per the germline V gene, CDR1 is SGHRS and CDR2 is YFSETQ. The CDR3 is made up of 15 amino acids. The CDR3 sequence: CASSSTGQGNNEQFF. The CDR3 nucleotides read TGCGCCAGCAGCTCAACGGGACAGGGCAACAATGAGCAGTTCTTC.

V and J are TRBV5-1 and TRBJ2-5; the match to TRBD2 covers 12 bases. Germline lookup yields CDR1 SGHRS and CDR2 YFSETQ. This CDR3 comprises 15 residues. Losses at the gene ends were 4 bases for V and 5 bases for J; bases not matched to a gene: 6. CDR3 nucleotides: TGCGCCAGCAGCGCCGGGACTAGCGGGCAGGAGACCCAGTACTTC. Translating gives CASSAGTSGQETQYF.

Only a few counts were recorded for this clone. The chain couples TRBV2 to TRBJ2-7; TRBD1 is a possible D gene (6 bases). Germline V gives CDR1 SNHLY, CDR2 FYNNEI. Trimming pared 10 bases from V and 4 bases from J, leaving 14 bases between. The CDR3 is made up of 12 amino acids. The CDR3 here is CAIERGSYEQYF. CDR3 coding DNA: TGTGCCATCGAAAGGGGGTCTTACGAGCAGTACTTC.

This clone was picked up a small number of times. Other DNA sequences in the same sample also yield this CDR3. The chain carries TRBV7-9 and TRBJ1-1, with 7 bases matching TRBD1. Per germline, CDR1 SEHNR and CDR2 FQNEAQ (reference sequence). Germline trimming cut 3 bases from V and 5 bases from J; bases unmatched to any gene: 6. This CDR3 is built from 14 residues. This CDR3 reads CASSFRQGDTEAFF. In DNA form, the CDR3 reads TGTGCCAGCAGCTTCCGGCAGGGGGATACTGAAGCTTTCTTT. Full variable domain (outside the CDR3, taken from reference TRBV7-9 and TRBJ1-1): DTGVSQNPRHKITKRGQNVTFRCDPISEHNRLYWYRQTLGQGPEFLTYFQNEAQLEKSRLLSDRFSAERPKGSFSTLEIQRTEQGDSAMYLCASSFRQGDTEAFFGQGTRLTVV.

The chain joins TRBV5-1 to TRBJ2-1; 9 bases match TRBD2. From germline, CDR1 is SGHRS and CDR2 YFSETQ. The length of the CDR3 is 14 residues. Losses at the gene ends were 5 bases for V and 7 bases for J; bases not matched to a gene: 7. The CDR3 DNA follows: TGCGCCAGCAGAATGCTAGCGGGGCGGAATGAGCAGTTCTTC. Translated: CASRMLAGRNEQFF.

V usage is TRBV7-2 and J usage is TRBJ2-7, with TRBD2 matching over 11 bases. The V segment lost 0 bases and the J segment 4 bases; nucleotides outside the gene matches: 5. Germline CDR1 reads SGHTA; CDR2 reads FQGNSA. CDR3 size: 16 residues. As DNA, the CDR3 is TGTGCCAGCAGCTTAGCAACTAGCGGGAGCTTTTACGAGCAGTACTTC. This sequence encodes CASSLATSGSFYEQYF.

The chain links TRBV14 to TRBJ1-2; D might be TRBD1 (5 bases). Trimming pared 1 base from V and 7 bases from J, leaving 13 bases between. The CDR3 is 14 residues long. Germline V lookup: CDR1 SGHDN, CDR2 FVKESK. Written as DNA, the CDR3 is TGTGCCAGCAGCCAAGCCGTGGGGCGTGGTGGCTACACCTTC. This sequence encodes CASSQAVGRGGYTF.

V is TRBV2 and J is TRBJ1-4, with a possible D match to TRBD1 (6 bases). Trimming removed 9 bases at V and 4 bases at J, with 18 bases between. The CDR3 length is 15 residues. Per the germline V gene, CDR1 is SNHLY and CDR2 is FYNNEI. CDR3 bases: TGTGCCAGTGCAGGGGTTCTCGGGGTTAATGAAAAACTGTTTTTT. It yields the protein CASAGVLGVNEKLFF.

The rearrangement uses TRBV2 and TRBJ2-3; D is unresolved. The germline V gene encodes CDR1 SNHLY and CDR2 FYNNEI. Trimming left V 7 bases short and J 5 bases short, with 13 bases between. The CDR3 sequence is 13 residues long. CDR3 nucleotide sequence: TGTGCCAGCATCATCCTGCGAGGAGATACGCAGTATTTT. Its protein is CASIILRGDTQYF.

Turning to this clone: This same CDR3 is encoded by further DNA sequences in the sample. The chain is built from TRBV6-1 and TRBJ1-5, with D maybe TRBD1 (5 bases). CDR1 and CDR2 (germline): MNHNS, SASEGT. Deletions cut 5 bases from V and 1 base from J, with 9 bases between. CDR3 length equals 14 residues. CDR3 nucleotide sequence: TGTGCCAGCAGTCGAGGGGACAGCAATCAGCCCCAGCATTTT. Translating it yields CASSRGDSNQPQHF.